This T cell receptor (beta chain) was found in a study of identical twins. Overall study findings and caveats: Researchers reported excess low generation probability among twin-shared out-of-frame alpha sequences.

At least ten counts were recorded for this clonotype. Its antigen remains unidentified. Trimming stripped 4 bases from V and 3 bases from J, with 13 bases between. The CDR3 is made up of 16 amino acids. TCRdb analysed the 5' RACE reads with MiXCR anew, one entry per CDR3 protein. The data show hundreds of thousands of distinct CDR3 sequences, approximately 6% seen once. Input material: naive T cells sorted from blood. This TCR was recovered from a man between 18 and 29 years old in good health. The V gene is TRBV12-3 or TRBV12-4, the J gene TRBJ1-6, with D uncertain. The chain's CDR3 is CASSSVAARYNSPLHF. The CDR3 DNA follows: TGTGCCAGCAGTTCGGTGGCAGCGCGCTATAATTCACCCCTCCACTTT.